This T cell receptor beta chain was recorded in a study of human T cells and chemical hapten exposure. TCRdb processed the RACE reads anew with MiXCR; each CDR3 protein has one entry. This sample yields over 300,000 distinct CDR3 sequences, of which 5.1% are seen a single time; 2.6% belongs to the top ten. This clonotype was counted ten times or more. This CDR3 is built from 17 residues. Regarding time point: pre-sensitization, week 0. The treatment: therapeutic diphenylcyclopropenone sensitization with weekly scalp DPC. The J gene is TRBJ2-3, the V gene TRBV21-1; the DNA was not compared with TRBD2, the D call given in the table. TRBV21-1 is deemed a pseudogene. The receptor was isolated from a woman aged 50 to 65 with alopecia areata. Some clones in this sample may be carry-over from other donors' samples. The sequencing used whole blood, collected in connection with sensitization to the hapten diphenylcyclopropenone (DPC). CDR3 in amino acids: CASSKGRVAGSTDTQYF. Written as DNA, the CDR3 is TGTGCCAGCAGCAAAGGACGGGTAGCGGGGAGCACAGATACGCAGTATTTT.